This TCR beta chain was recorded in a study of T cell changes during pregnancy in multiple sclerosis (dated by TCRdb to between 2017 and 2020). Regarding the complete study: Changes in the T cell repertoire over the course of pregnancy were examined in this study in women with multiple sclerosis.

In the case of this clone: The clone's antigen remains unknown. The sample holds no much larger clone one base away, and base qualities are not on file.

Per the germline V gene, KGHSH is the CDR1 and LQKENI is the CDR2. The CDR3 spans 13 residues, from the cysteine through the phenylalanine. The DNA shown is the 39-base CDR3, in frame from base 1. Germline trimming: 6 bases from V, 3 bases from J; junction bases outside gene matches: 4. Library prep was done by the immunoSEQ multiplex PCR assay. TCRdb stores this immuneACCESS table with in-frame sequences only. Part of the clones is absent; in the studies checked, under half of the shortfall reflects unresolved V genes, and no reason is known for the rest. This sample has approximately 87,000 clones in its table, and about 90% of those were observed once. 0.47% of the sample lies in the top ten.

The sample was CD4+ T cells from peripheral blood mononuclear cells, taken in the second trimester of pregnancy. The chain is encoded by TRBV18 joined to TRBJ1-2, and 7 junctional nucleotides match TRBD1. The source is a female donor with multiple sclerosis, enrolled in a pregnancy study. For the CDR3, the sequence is CASSPGQDYGYTF. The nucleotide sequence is TGTGCCAGCTCGCCCGGACAGGACTATGGCTACACCTTC.